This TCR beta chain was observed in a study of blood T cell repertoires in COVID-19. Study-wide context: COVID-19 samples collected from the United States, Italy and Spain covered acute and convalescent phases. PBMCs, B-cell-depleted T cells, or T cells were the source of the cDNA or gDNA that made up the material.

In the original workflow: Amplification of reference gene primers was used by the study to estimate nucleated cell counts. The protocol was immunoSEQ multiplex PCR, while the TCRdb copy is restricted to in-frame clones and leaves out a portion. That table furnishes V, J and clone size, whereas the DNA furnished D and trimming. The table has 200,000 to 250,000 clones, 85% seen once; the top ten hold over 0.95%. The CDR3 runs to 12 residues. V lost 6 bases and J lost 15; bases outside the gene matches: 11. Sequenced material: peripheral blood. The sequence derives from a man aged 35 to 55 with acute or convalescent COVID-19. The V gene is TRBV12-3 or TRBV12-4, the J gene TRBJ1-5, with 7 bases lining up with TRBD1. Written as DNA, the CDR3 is TGTGCCAGCAGCCCCGACAGGGTGATCCGGCATTTT. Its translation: CASSPDRVIRHF.